Presented here are 24 T cell receptor beta chains from one specimen sequenced in a study of blood T cells in healthy people across ages. It was with a sample-barcoded 5' primer and a J-beta primer mix that a second PCR of about 6 to 12 cycles was run. TCRdb itself ran the 5' RACE reads through MiXCR, one entry per CDR3 protein. The sample includes hundreds of thousands of distinct CDR3 sequences, approximately 30% of them seen just once. Sample: blood. These receptor sequences come from a woman aged 80 or over in good health.

This clonotype has at least ten counts. The genes are TRBV7-8 and TRBJ2-7, with D possibly TRBD1 on 5 matching bases. Looked up from germline, CDR1 is SGHVS and CDR2 is FQNEAQ. CDR3 length equals 17 residues. Trimming removed 3 bases at V and 2 bases at J, with 20 bases between. CDR3 coding DNA: TGTGCCAGCAGCTTCACCGCGGCAGGGCTCCCCACCTACGAGCAGTACTTC. The encoded protein is CASSFTAAGLPTYEQYF.

With regard to this clonotype: Since a much larger clone is just one base distant, this may be a read error. The rearrangement links TRBV27 to TRBJ2-5; a possible D gene is TRBD2 (7 bases). Germline V CDR1 and CDR2: MNHEY, SMNVEV (reference sequence). This CDR3 comprises 16 residues. V lost 6 bases and J lost 11, with 28 bases in between. The CDR3 reads CASREGGGATYNEQYF. CDR3 DNA: TGTGCCAGCAGGGAAGGTGGGGGGGCCACCTACAATGAGCAGTACTTC.

This clonotype was seen at least ten times. The V gene is TRBV7-2, the J gene TRBJ2-5; tentative D call: TRBD1 (6 bases). Germline V gene sequence: CDR1 SGHTA, CDR2 FQGNSA. V was trimmed by 5 bases and J by 0 bases, leaving 25 bases between them. The CDR3 contains 19 residues. The CDR3 bases are TGTGCCAGCAGCCTATTACGGGGTCGGGGCAGGGGCTACCAAGAGACCCAGTACTTC. As protein: CASSLLRGRGRGYQETQYF.

In this sample, this clonotype turned up a few times. One base away lies a much larger clone, so this may be a sequencing read error. DNA of the CDR3: TGCAGTGCGACCGAGGACACCACCACGCAGTATTTT. Its protein is CSATEDTTTQYF. This chain uses TRBV20-1 with TRBJ2-3; TRBD1 might be the D (5 bases). The germline V gene encodes CDR1 DFQATT and CDR2 SNEGSKA (reference sequence). The CDR3 has 12 amino acids. V lost 6 bases and J lost 9, with 16 bases in between.

This clonotype has a handful of counts. Given a much more abundant clone one base away, this may be a read error. The chain links TRBV6-5 to TRBJ2-7; D unresolved. CDR1 is MNHEY, CDR2 SVGAGI, per germline. The CDR3 is 13 residues long. CDR3 sequence: CASSYSTAYKQYF. The CDR3 DNA reads TGTGCCAGCAGTTACTCTACAGCCTACAAGCAGTACTTC.

This clonotype was seen only a few times. The chain uses TRBV7-2 and TRBJ2-5; no clear D gene. The germline gives CDR1 SGHTA, CDR2 FQGNSA. The CDR3 covers 14 residues. Trimming stripped 1 base from V and 5 bases from J, with 11 bases between. The CDR3 region has the DNA TGTGCCAGCAGCTTAGTGTGGAATCGGGAGACCCAGTACTTC. Its translation: CASSLVWNRETQYF.

This clonotype has at least ten counts. The rearrangement uses TRBV9 and TRBJ2-4, with D perhaps being TRBD1 or TRBD2 (5 bases each). V lost 2 bases and J lost 8, with 23 bases in between. This CDR3 region has 17 residues. Germline lookup yields CDR1 SGDLS and CDR2 YYNGEE. The DNA of the CDR3 is TGTGCCAGCAGCGTGGGGGTCGAGAGGGGTGACTTGGACATTCAGTACTTC. It translates to CASSVGVERGDLDIQYF.

V is TRBV11-1 and J is TRBJ1-3, with no clear D. CDR1 and CDR2 (germline): SGHAT, FQDESV (reference sequence). CDR3 size: 15 residues. V lost 5 bases, J lost 1 base, and 12 bases lay in between. The CDR3 nucleotides are TGTGCCAGCAGCCTGGACGGTAAATCTGGAAACACCATATATTTT. It encodes CASSLDGKSGNTIYF.

This clonotype was observed at least ten times. The chain recombines TRBV20-1 with TRBJ2-1, with D perhaps assigned TRBD1 or TRBD2 (5 bases each). The CDR3 is made up of 15 amino acids. Germline loops: CDR1 DFQATT, CDR2 SNEGSKA (reference sequence). V lost 6 bases and J 0 bases, leaving 15 bases between the germline ends. CDR3 bases: TGCAGTGCGGACACTCTAGCAGGCTCCTACAATGAGCAGTTCTTC. This encodes CSADTLAGSYNEQFF.

This clonotype turned up a few times. This chain links TRBV3-1 with TRBJ1-5; D is perhaps TRBD1 (5 bases). The CDR3 length is 14 residues. The germline gives CDR1 LGHDT, CDR2 YNNKEL (reference sequence). Trimming left V 2 bases short and J 5 bases short, with 10 bases between. The CDR3 is CASSQSGSDQPQHF. The DNA for the CDR3 is TGTGCCAGCAGCCAATCAGGGAGCGATCAGCCCCAGCATTTT.

This clonotype was counted at least ten times. The chain combines TRBV7-2 with TRBJ1-5, with D possibly matching TRBD1 (6 bases). The CDR3 sequence is 15 residues long. Germline V CDR1 and CDR2: SGHTA, FQGNSA. V dropped 3 bases and J dropped 5 bases, with 14 bases sitting between them. CDR3 sequence: CASSFTTGRDQPQHF. The CDR3 DNA reads as TGTGCCAGCAGCTTTACTACAGGGCGGGATCAGCCCCAGCATTTT.

The chain has TRBV10-3 and TRBJ1-2, with TRBD1 as a possible D gene (5 bases). CDR3 size: 15 residues. Trimming cost V 2 bases and J 4 bases, with 14 bases left between them. Germline V gene lookup returns CDR1 ENHRY and CDR2 SYGVKD. CDR3 residues: CAISELRGRAYGYTF. CDR3 sequence (DNA): TGTGCCATCAGTGAGCTACGGGGCCGAGCCTATGGCTACACCTTC.

J is TRBJ2-7 and V is TRBV12-3 or TRBV12-4; 7 nucleotides align to TRBD1. The CDR3 extends over 15 amino acids. Trimming at V came to 3 bases and at J to 6 bases, leaving 11 bases not matched to a gene. CDR3 protein: CASSFIGTGVGEQYF. The CDR3 nucleotides are TGTGCCAGCAGTTTTATCGGAACAGGGGTTGGCGAGCAGTACTTC.

Details on this clonotype: A read error may explain this, as a much larger clone is one base away. The V and J genes are TRBV24-1 and TRBJ2-4, with 7 positions matching TRBD1. V lost 1 base to trimming and J lost 13 bases; unmatched junction nucleotides: 15. Germline CDR1 and CDR2: KGHDR and SFDVKD. CDR3 length: 16 residues. The CDR3 DNA reads TGTGCCACCAGTGATTTCAAGACAGGGATGCGGAATGAGCAGTACTTC. Translating it yields CATSDFKTGMRNEQYF.

This clonotype was recorded at least ten times. The chain combines TRBV4-2 with TRBJ2-1; weak D call: TRBD2 (5 bases). This CDR3 comprises 14 residues. V dropped 2 bases and J dropped 0 bases, with 5 bases sitting between them. CDR1 LGHNA and CDR2 YNFKEQ come from the germline V gene. CDR3 DNA: TGTGCCAGCAGCCAACTAGCCTCCTACAATGAGCAGTTCTTC. This encodes CASSQLASYNEQFF.

At least ten counts were recorded for this clonotype. The rearrangement uses TRBV12-3 or TRBV12-4 and TRBJ1-2, with D maybe TRBD1 (6 bases). Trimming took off 7 bases at V and 0 bases at J, with 12 bases between the two ends. The CDR3 extends over 14 amino acids. In DNA, the CDR3 is TGTGCCAGCACGACCGGACAGCCTAACTATGGCTACACCTTC. This encodes CASTTGQPNYGYTF.

V and J are TRBV20-1 and TRBJ2-5; D might be TRBD1 or TRBD2, each matching 5 bases. CDR1 is DFQATT and CDR2 is SNEGSKA in the germline V gene (reference sequence). V shed 3 bases and J shed 13 bases, with 15 bases lying between them. This CDR3 has 11 residues. CDR3 bases: TGCAGTGCTAGCGACCGGGACCTCACGTACTTC. Encoded protein: CSASDRDLTYF.

This clonotype was counted ten times or more. The chain uses TRBV20-1 and TRBJ2-5, with 7 bases fitting TRBD2. The CDR3 runs 14 residues. Germline V CDR1 and CDR2: DFQATT, SNEGSKA (reference sequence). The V and J ends lost 5 bases and 5 bases, in that order; junction bases with no gene match: 11. The CDR3 sequence: CSALTLGLDETQYF. The DNA of the CDR3 is TGCAGTGCTCTTACCCTAGGACTAGACGAGACCCAGTACTTC.

About this clonotype: This may come from a read error, since a much larger clone is one base off. V and J are TRBV30 and TRBJ2-1, with D unclear. The CDR3 totals 11 residues. Germline assignment: CDR1 GTSNPN and CDR2 SVGIG (reference sequence). Deletions cut 1 base from V and 10 bases from J, with 8 bases between. The CDR3 DNA sequence: TGTGCCTGGAGTGGCAGCCACGAGCAGTTCTTC. It codes for CAWSGSHEQFF.

As concerns this clonotype: This may be a read error: a much more frequent sequence differs by one nucleotide. The V and J genes are TRBV12-3 or TRBV12-4 and TRBJ1-1; D uncertain. This CDR3 spans 15 amino acids. Deletions cut 6 bases from V and 6 bases from J, with 20 bases between. CDR3: CASRPAGRVDAEAFF. The DNA for the CDR3 is TGTGCCAGCAGACCCGCAGGACGGGTGGACGCTGAAGCTTTCTTT.

This clonotype was observed many times. This chain uses TRBV4-1 with TRBJ2-3; a possible D gene is TRBD1 (5 bases). The CDR3 has 15 residues. Germline values: CDR1 MGHRA, CDR2 YSYEKL. V dropped 0 bases and J dropped 4 bases, with 11 bases sitting between them. The CDR3 spells CASSQDQGYADTQYF. CDR3 DNA: TGCGCCAGCAGCCAAGATCAGGGATACGCAGATACGCAGTATTTT.

The chain employs TRBV18 and TRBJ2-1, with 8 nucleotides matching TRBD2. The CDR3 runs to 14 residues. Unmatched junction bases numbered 10, after V lost 5 bases and J lost 10 bases. Germline V gene data show CDR1 as KGHSH and CDR2 as LQKENI. The CDR3 loop reads CASSERGPTYEQFF. The CDR3 DNA sequence: TGTGCCAGCTCAGAGCGGGGGCCTACCTACGAGCAGTTCTTC.

In its sample, this clonotype was seen a few times. This rearrangement joins TRBV20-1 to TRBJ2-7, with 7 bases aligning to TRBD2. V dropped 6 bases and J dropped 0; count of bases not matched to a gene: 11. Looked up from germline, CDR1 is DFQATT and CDR2 is SNEGSKA (reference sequence). This CDR3 has 15 residues. The CDR3 sequence is CSAGPAGINSYEQYF. The CDR3 region has the DNA TGCAGTGCCGGGCCAGCGGGGATCAACTCCTACGAGCAGTACTTC.

CDR3 in amino acids: CASSQDYDGDYGYTF. In DNA form, the CDR3 reads TGCGCCAGCAGCCAAGATTATGATGGGGACTATGGCTACACCTTC. The rearrangement uses TRBV4-3 and TRBJ1-2; D is unresolved. The V gene's germline CDR1 is LGHNA and CDR2 YSLEER. The CDR3 loop spans 15 amino acids. V lost 0 bases and J lost 3, with 11 bases in between.